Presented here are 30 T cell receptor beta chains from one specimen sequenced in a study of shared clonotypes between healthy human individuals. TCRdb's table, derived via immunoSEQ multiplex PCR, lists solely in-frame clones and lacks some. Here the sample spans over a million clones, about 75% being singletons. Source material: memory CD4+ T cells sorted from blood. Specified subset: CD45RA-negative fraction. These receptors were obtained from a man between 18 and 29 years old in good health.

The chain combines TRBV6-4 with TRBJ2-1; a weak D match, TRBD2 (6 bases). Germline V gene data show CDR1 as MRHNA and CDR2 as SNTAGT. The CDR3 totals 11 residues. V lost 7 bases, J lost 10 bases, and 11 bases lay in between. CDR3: CASTREEEQFF. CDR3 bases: TGTGCCAGCACAAGGGAGGAGGAGCAGTTCTTC.

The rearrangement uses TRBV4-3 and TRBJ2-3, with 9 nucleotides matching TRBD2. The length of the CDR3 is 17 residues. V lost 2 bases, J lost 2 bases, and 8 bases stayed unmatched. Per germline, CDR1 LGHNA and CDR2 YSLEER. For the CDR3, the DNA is TGCGCCAGCAGCCAACATTTGACTAGCGGCCTCACAGATACGCAGTATTTT. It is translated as CASSQHLTSGLTDTQYF.

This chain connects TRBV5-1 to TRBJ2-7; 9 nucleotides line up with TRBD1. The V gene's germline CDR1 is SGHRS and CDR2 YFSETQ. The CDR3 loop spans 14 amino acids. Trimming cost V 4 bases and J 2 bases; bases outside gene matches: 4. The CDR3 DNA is TGCGCCAGCAGCGGGACAGGGTTTACCTACGAGCAGTACTTC. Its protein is CASSGTGFTYEQYF.

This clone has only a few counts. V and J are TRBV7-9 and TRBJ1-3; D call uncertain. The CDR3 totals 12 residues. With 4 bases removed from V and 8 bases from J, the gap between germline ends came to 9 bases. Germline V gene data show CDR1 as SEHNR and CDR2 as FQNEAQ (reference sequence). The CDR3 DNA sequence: TGTGCCAGCAGCTCGGTGGAGGACACCATATATTTT. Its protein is CASSSVEDTIYF.

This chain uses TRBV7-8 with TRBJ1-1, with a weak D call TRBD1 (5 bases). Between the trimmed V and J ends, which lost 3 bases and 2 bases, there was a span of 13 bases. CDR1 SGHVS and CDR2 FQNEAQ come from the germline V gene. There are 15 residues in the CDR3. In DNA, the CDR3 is TGTGCCAGCAGCTTCGGGGACGTCTTTAACACTGAAGCTTTCTTT. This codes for CASSFGDVFNTEAFF.

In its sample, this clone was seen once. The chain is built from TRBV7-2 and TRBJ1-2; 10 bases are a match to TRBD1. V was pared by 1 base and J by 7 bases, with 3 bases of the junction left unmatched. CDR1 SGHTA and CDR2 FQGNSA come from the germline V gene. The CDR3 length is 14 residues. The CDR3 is CASSLGQGAFGYTF. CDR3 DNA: TGTGCCAGCAGCTTAGGACAGGGGGCGTTTGGCTACACCTTC.

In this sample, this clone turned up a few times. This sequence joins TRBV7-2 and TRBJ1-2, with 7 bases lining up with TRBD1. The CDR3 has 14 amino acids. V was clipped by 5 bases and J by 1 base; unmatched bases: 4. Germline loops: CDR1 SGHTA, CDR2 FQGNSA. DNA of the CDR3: TGTGCCAGCAGCCCCGACAGGGATAACTATGGCTACACCTTC. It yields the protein CASSPDRDNYGYTF. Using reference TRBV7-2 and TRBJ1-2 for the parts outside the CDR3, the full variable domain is GAGVSQSPSNKVTEKGKDVELRCDPISGHTALYWYRQSLGQGLEFLIYFQGNSAPDKSGLPSDRFSAERTGGSVSTLTIQRTQQEDSAVYLCASSPDRDNYGYTFGSGTRLTVV.

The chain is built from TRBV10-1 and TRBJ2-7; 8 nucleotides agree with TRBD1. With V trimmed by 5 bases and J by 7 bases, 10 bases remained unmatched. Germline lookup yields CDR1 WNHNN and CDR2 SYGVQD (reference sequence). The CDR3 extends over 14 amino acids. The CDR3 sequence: CASSSGQALGEQYF. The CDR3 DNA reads TGCGCCAGCAGTTCGGGACAGGCCCTAGGGGAGCAGTACTTC.

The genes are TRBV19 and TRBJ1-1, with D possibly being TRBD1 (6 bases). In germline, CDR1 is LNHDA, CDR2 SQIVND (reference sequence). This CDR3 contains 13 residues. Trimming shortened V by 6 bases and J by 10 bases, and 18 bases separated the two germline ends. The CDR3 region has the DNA TGTGCCAGTAGCCAAACGGGACAATTGGCAGCTTTCTTT. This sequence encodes CASSQTGQLAAFF.

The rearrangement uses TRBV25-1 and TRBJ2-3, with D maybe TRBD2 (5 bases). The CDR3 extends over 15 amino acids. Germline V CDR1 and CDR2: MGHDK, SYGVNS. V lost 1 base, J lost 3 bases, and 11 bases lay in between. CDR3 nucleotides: TGTGCCAGCAGTGAATTGCTAGCAGGAACAGATACGCAGTATTTT. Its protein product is CASSELLAGTDTQYF.

As DNA, the CDR3 is TGTGCCAGAGAAAAGACAGGGGGTTCACCCCTCCACTTT. Protein sequence: CAREKTGGSPLHF. The chain has TRBV7-5 and TRBJ1-6; the table gives TRBD1 as D, unverified against the DNA. TRBV7-5 is flagged as a pseudogene. This CDR3 is 13 amino acids long.

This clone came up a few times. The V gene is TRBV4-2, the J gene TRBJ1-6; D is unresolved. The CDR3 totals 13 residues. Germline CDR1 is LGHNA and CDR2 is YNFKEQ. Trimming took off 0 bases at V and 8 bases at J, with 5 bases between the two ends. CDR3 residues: CASSQDPDSPLHF. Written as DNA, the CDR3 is TGTGCCAGCAGCCAAGATCCAGATTCACCCCTCCACTTT.

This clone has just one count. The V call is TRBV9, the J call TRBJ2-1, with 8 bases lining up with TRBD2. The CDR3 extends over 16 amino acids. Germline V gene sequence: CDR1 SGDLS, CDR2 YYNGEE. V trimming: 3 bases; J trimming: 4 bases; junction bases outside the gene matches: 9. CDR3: CASSAPGGNSYNEQFF. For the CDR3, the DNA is TGTGCCAGCAGCGCCCCGGGAGGGAACTCTTACAATGAGCAGTTCTTC.

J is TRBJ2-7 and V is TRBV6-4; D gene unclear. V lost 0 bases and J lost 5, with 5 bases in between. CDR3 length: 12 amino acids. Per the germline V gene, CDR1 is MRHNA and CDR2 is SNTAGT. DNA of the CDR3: TGTGCCAGCAGTGACTCCGAGGACGAGCAGTACTTC. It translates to CASSDSEDEQYF.

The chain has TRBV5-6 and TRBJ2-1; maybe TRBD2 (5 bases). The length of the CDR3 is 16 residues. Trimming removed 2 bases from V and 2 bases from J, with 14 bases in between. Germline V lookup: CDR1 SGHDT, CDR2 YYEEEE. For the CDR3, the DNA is TGTGCCAGCAGCTTTGGGTCTAGCTTAACCTACAATGAGCAGTTCTTC. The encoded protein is CASSFGSSLTYNEQFF.

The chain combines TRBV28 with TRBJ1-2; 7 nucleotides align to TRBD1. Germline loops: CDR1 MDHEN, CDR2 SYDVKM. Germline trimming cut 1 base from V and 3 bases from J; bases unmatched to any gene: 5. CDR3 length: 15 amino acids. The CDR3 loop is CASSLSRTGHYGYTF. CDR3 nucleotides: TGTGCCAGCAGTTTATCTCGGACAGGCCACTATGGCTACACCTTC.

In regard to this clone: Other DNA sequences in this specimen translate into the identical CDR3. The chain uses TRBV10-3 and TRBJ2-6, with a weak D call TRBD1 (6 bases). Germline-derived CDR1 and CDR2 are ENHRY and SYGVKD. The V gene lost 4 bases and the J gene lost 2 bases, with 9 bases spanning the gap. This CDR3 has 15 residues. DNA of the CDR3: TGTGCCATCAGTGCTGGGGGCGCTGGGGCCAACGTCCTGACTTTC. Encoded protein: CAISAGGAGANVLTF.

The CDR3 is CASSTRVSTDTQYF. DNA for the CDR3: TGTGCCAGCAGTACCAGGGTGAGCACAGATACGCAGTATTTT. This rearrangement joins TRBV6-6 to TRBJ2-3, with D possibly matching TRBD1 (5 bases). CDR1 and CDR2 (germline): MNHNY, SVGAGI (reference sequence). Trimming stripped 5 bases from V and 0 bases from J, with 9 bases between. CDR3 length equals 14 residues.

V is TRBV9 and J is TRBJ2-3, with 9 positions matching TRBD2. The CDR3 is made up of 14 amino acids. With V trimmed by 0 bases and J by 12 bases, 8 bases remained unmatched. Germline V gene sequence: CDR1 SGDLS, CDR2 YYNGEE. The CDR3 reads CASSVEPSGDRQYF. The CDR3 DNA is TGTGCCAGCAGCGTAGAGCCTAGCGGGGACCGACAGTATTTT.

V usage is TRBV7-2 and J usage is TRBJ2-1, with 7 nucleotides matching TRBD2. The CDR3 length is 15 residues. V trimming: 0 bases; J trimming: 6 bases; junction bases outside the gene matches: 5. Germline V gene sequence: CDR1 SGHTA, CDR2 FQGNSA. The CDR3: CASSLAWGGFNEQFF. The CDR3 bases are TGTGCCAGCAGCTTAGCGTGGGGGGGGTTCAATGAGCAGTTCTTC. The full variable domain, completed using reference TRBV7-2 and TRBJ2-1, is GAGVSQSPSNKVTEKGKDVELRCDPISGHTALYWYRQSLGQGLEFLIYFQGNSAPDKSGLPSDRFSAERTGGSVSTLTIQRTQQEDSAVYLCASSLAWGGFNEQFFGPGTRLTVL.

As DNA, the CDR3 is TGTGCCTGGAGTGGGGGGGCAGGGTACTATGGCTACACCTTC. It encodes CAWSGGAGYYGYTF. This chain connects TRBV30 to TRBJ1-2, with D possibly being TRBD1 (6 bases). There are 14 residues in the CDR3. V was cut by 1 base and J by 3 bases, with 12 bases left in between. Germline V gene lookup returns CDR1 GTSNPN and CDR2 SVGIG (reference sequence).

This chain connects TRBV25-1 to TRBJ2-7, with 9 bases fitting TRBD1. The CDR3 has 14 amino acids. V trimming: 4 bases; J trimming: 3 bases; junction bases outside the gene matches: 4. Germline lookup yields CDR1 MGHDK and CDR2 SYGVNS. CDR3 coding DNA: TGTGCCAGCAGTGCCTTGGGACAGGGCTACGAGCAGTACTTC. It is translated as CASSALGQGYEQYF.

The CDR3 is CATKSDGYSNQPQHF. The CDR3 DNA is TGTGCCACCAAGAGCGACGGGTATAGCAATCAGCCCCAGCATTTT. The chain employs TRBV6-5 and TRBJ1-5; D remains ambiguous. Germline V lookup: CDR1 MNHEY, CDR2 SVGAGI. The CDR3 extends over 15 amino acids. V was pared by 10 bases and J by 0 bases, with 16 bases between.

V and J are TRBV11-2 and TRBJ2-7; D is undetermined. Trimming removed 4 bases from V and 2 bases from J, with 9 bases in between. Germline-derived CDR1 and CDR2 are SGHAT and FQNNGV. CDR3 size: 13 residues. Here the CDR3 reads CASSSDPPYEQYF. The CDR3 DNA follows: TGTGCCAGCAGCTCGGACCCCCCCTACGAGCAGTACTTC.

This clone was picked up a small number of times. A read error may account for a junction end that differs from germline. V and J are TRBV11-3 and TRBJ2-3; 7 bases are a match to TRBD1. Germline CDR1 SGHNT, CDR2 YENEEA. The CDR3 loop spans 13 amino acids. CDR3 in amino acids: CASSLVSRDSPRF. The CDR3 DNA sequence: TGTGCCAGCAGCTTAGTATCCCGGGACAGCCCACGATTT.

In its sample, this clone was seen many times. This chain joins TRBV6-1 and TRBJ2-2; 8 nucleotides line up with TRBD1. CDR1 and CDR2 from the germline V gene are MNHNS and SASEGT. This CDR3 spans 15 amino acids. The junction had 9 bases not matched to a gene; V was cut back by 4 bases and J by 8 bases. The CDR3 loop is CASSAGRGRPGELFF. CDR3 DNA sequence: TGTGCCAGCAGTGCGGGCAGGGGGCGTCCAGGGGAGCTGTTTTTT.

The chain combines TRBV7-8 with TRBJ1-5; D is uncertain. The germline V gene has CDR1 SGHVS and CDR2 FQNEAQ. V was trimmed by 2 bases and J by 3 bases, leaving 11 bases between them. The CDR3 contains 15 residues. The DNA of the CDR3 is TGTGCCAGCAGCTTAATCGGTGCATACAATCAGCCCCAGCATTTT. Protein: CASSLIGAYNQPQHF.

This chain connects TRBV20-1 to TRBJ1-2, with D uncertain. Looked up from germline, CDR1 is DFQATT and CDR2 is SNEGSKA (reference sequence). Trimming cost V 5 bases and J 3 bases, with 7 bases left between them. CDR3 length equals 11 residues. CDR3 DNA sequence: TGCAGTGCTTGGGCGGACTATGGCTACACCTTC. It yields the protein CSAWADYGYTF.

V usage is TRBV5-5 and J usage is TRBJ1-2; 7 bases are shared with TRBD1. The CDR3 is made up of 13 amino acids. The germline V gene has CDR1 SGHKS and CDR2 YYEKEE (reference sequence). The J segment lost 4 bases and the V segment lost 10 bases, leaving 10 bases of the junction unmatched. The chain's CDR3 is CAGSRGRGYGYTF. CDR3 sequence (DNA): TGTGCCGGAAGTAGGGGGCGAGGCTATGGCTACACCTTC.

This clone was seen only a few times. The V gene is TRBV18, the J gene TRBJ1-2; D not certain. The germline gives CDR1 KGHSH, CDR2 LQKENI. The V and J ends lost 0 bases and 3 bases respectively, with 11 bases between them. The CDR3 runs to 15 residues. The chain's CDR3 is CASSPPSNPDYGYTF. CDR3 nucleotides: TGTGCCAGCTCACCACCGTCCAATCCAGACTATGGCTACACCTTC.